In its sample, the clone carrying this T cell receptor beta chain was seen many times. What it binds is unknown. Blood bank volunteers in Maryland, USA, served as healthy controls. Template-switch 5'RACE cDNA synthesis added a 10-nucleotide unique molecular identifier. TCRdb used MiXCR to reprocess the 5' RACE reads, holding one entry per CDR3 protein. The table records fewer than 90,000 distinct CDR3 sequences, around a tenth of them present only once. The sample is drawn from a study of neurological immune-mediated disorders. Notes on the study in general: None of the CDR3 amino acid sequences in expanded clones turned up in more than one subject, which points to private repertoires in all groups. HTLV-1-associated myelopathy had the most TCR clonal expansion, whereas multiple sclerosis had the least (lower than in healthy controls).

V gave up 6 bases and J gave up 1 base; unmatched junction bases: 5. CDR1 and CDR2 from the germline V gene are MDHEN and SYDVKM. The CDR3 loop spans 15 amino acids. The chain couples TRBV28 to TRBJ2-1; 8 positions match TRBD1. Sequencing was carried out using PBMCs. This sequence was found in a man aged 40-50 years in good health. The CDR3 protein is CASSSDRVSYNEQFF. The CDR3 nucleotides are TGTGCCAGCAGCTCGGACAGGGTGTCCTACAATGAGCAGTTCTTC.